A single sample gave rise to the 18 T cell receptor beta chains below, sequenced in a study of PD-L1 blockade in urothelial cancer. Sample time point: peripheral blood 6 weeks after treatment start. Here immunoSEQ multiplex PCR was the method, and the copy in TCRdb shows in-frame clones only, minus some. The repertoire holds 100,000 to 150,000 clones, roughly 86% seen once, with 2% to 3% in the top ten. The starting material was PBMCs, obtained around atezolizumab (anti-PD-L1) treatment. Every receptor here comes from a middle-aged man with urothelial cancer.

Only a few counts were recorded for this clone. The chain uses TRBV19 and TRBJ2-1; tentative D call: TRBD2 (5 bases). The length of the CDR3 is 15 residues. V was trimmed by 2 bases and J by 2 bases, leaving 10 bases between them. The germline V gene encodes CDR1 LNHDA and CDR2 SQIVND (reference sequence). Written as DNA, the CDR3 is TGTGCCAGTAGTATATGGGGAGATGCCTACAATGAGCAGTTCTTC. This codes for CASSIWGDAYNEQFF.

This chain joins TRBV5-6 and TRBJ1-5; D gene unclear. The CDR3 extends over 12 amino acids. Germline CDR1 and CDR2: SGHDT and YYEEEE. Trimming cost V 2 bases and J 3 bases, with 3 bases left between them. Here the CDR3 DNA reads TGTGCCAGCAGCTTCGTCAATCAGCCCCAGCATTTT. Amino acids: CASSFVNQPQHF.

The chain has TRBV15 and TRBJ2-2, with 15 bases that match TRBD2. The CDR3 is made up of 21 amino acids. CDR1 and CDR2 (germline): LNHNV, YYDKDF (reference sequence). J gave up 5 bases and V 1 base, and 14 bases lay outside the gene matches. The CDR3 sequence: CATSRVRTGGLAGGRTGELFF. The CDR3 nucleotides are TGTGCCACCAGCAGAGTGAGAACAGGGGGACTAGCGGGAGGACGGACCGGGGAGCTGTTTTTT.

The rearrangement links TRBV28 to TRBJ2-7; TRBD2 agrees at 7 bases. J lost 5 bases, V lost 5 bases, and 18 bases had no gene match. The CDR3 contains 17 residues. CDR1 is MDHEN, CDR2 SYDVKM, per germline. CDR3 in DNA: TGTGCCAGCAGTACCATCCGGAGCGGGGCTCTTTCCCACGAGCAGTACTTC. This encodes CASSTIRSGALSHEQYF.

The chain has TRBV6-1 and TRBJ1-2, with D possibly matching TRBD1 (6 bases). The CDR3 consists of 15 residues. Per the germline V gene, CDR1 is MNHNS and CDR2 is SASEGT. V was trimmed by 2 bases and J by 5 bases, leaving 15 bases between them. In DNA form, the CDR3 reads TGTGCCAGCAGTGAATATATGGACAGCTCTTATGGCTACACCTTC. It specifies CASSEYMDSSYGYTF.

The genes are TRBV6-1 and TRBJ2-3; no reliable D call. The CDR3 has 15 amino acids. Trimming left V 7 bases short and J 1 base short, with 15 bases between. The germline V gene encodes CDR1 MNHNS and CDR2 SASEGT. The CDR3 DNA follows: TGTGCCAGCACCGGTGAGCCCCTAGGCACAGATACGCAGTATTTT. It translates to CASTGEPLGTDTQYF.

J is TRBJ2-3 and V is TRBV5-6; 7 positions agree with TRBD1. This CDR3 is built from 14 residues. The germline V gene has CDR1 SGHDT and CDR2 YYEEEE. The junction had 4 bases not matched to a gene; V was cut back by 4 bases and J by 2 bases. This CDR3 reads CASSPGQFTDTQYF. The CDR3 DNA reads as TGTGCCAGCAGCCCGGGACAGTTCACAGATACGCAGTATTTT.

This CDR3 is CASSDSGNNEQFF. The DNA of the CDR3 is TGTGCCAGCAGTGATTCGGGGAACAATGAGCAGTTCTTC. V gene TRBV25-1 combines with J gene TRBJ2-1; D possibly corresponds to TRBD2 (5 bases). V lost 3 bases and J lost 5, with 8 bases in between. The V gene's germline CDR1 is MGHDK and CDR2 SYGVNS. The CDR3 loop spans 13 amino acids.

The chain joins TRBV19 to TRBJ1-6; D might be TRBD1 (6 bases). This CDR3 is 15 amino acids long. Trimming cost V 5 bases and J 11 bases, with 19 bases left between them. The germline gives CDR1 LNHDA, CDR2 SQIVND (reference sequence). The DNA for the CDR3 is TGTGCCAGTAGTGCCGACAGGCAACGGGGAGCACCCCTCCACTTT. Its translation is CASSADRQRGAPLHF.

This clone was seen more than once but under ten times. The CDR3 spells CASSEQQLEGETQYF. In nucleotides, the CDR3 is TGTGCCAGCAGTGAACAGCAACTAGAGGGCGAGACCCAGTACTTC. The chain recombines TRBV6-1 with TRBJ2-5; D is possibly TRBD2 (5 bases). This CDR3 spans 15 amino acids. Germline V gene data show CDR1 as MNHNS and CDR2 as SASEGT. V shed 2 bases and J shed 5 bases, with 15 bases lying between them.

This clone was detected only a few times. The chain joins TRBV18 to TRBJ1-6; 10 bases are a match to TRBD1. CDR1 is KGHSH, CDR2 LQKENI, per germline. V shed 4 bases and J 7 bases; nucleotides not matched to a gene: 1. This CDR3 has 14 amino acids. The CDR3 is CASSLDRGNSPLHF. CDR3 in DNA: TGTGCCAGCTCACTGGACAGGGGGAATTCACCCCTCCACTTT. Full variable domain (rest looked up from reference TRBV18 and TRBJ1-6): NAGVMQNPRHLVRRRGQEARLRCSPMKGHSHVYWYRQLPEEGLKFMVYLQKENIIDESGMPKERFSAEFPKEGPSILRIQQVVRGDSAAYFCASSLDRGNSPLHFGNGTRLTVT.

The chain links TRBV2 to TRBJ2-1; 9 bases match TRBD2. Looked up from germline, CDR1 is SNHLY and CDR2 is FYNNEI. V shed 4 bases and J 2 bases; nucleotides not matched to a gene: 6. CDR3 length: 16 amino acids. CDR3 nucleotides: TGTGCCAGCAGTGCGGGGGGCGGGAGGGCCTACAATGAGCAGTTCTTC. Encoded protein: CASSAGGGRAYNEQFF.

This sequence joins TRBV28 and TRBJ1-4; 8 bases fit TRBD1. The CDR3 covers 15 residues. From germline, CDR1 is MDHEN and CDR2 SYDVKM. J was trimmed by 4 bases and V by 5 bases; bases with no gene match: 6. CDR3 nucleotide sequence: TGTGCCAGCAGTCCCGGGACAGGTTATAATGAAAAACTGTTTTTT. This sequence encodes CASSPGTGYNEKLFF.

Here the CDR3 reads CASSSSGQGDEQYF. CDR3 nucleotides: TGTGCCAGCAGCTCCTCGGGACAGGGGGACGAGCAGTACTTC. The J gene is TRBJ2-7, the V gene TRBV7-9, with 11 bases fitting TRBD1. V shed 4 bases, J shed 5 bases, and the junction held 4 bases outside the gene matches. The CDR3 length is 14 residues. Per germline, CDR1 SEHNR and CDR2 FQNEAQ (reference sequence). Based on the CDR3 plus reference TRBV7-9 and TRBJ2-7, the full variable domain is DTGVSQNPRHKITKRGQNVTFRCDPISEHNRLYWYRQTLGQGPEFLTYFQNEAQLEKSRLLSDRFSAERPKGSFSTLEIQRTEQGDSAMYLCASSSSGQGDEQYFGPGTRLTVT.

This clone was observed once. This chain joins TRBV28 and TRBJ2-7; TRBD1 aligns across 8 bases. J gave up 1 base and V 6 bases, and 8 bases lay outside the gene matches. This CDR3 region has 15 residues. Germline V CDR1 and CDR2: MDHEN, SYDVKM. CDR3 region: CASSGTGTGSYEQYF. DNA of the CDR3: TGTGCCAGCAGCGGGACCGGGACAGGTTCCTACGAGCAGTACTTC.

V is TRBV18 and J is TRBJ2-5; the match to TRBD2 covers 13 bases. Germline CDR1 and CDR2: KGHSH and LQKENI. This CDR3 is built from 17 residues. The V segment lost 5 bases and the J segment 4 bases; nucleotides outside the gene matches: 10. The CDR3: CASSAMPGLAGRETQYF. The CDR3 bases are TGTGCCAGCTCAGCTATGCCGGGACTAGCGGGACGAGAGACCCAGTACTTC.

The chain links TRBV2 to TRBJ2-3; 12 nucleotides match TRBD2. With V trimmed by 2 bases and J by 4 bases, 4 bases remained unmatched. The CDR3 has 16 residues. The germline V gene encodes CDR1 SNHLY and CDR2 FYNNEI. The CDR3 DNA follows: TGTGCCAGCAGTGAAAATAGACTAGCGGGGGCAGATACGCAGTATTTT. This codes for CASSENRLAGADTQYF.

The chain has TRBV9 and TRBJ1-5; 11 nucleotides line up with TRBD1. The CDR3 has 14 amino acids. Germline V gene lookup returns CDR1 SGDLS and CDR2 YYNGEE. The trim removed 7 bases at V and 6 bases at J, leaving 6 bases unmatched. The CDR3 sequence is CASSRDRGFQPQHF. The CDR3 DNA reads as TGTGCCAGCTCCCGGGACAGGGGGTTTCAGCCCCAGCATTTT.